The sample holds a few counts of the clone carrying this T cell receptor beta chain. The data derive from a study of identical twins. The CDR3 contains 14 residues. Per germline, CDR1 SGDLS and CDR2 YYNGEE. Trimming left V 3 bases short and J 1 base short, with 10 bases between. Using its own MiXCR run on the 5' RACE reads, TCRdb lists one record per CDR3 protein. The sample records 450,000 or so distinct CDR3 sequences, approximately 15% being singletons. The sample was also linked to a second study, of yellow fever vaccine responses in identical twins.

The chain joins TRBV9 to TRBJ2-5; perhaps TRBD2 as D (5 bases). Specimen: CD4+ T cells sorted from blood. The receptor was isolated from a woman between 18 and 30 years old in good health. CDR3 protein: CASSEAVLQETQYF. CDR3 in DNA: TGTGCCAGCAGCGAAGCGGTGCTCCAAGAGACCCAGTACTTC.